The clone carrying this T cell receptor (beta chain) was counted ten times or more. The antigen is undetermined. This sample was taken from a study of human T cells and chemical hapten exposure. Study summary: DPC 0.01% went on the upper back by patch test, with reading at 6 days.

Regarding time point: patch test 2, 6 weeks after DPC sensitization. Treatment described: therapeutic diphenylcyclopropenone sensitization with weekly scalp DPC. MiXCR, run by TCRdb on the RACE reads, gives a single entry per CDR3 protein. Of about 54,000 distinct CDR3 sequences in the sample, less than 10% were seen once. Study observations and caveats: Healthy people's immune response may differ from that of the donors, who had alopecia.

V gave up 4 bases and J gave up 4 bases; unmatched junction bases: 2. CDR1 SGHRS and CDR2 YFSETQ come from the germline V gene. The CDR3 runs to 13 residues. The source of this sequence is a woman in her forties or fifties with alopecia areata. Some clones in this sample may be carry-over from other donors' samples. Sequencing used whole blood, obtained in connection with sensitization to the hapten diphenylcyclopropenone (DPC). This chain connects TRBV5-1 to TRBJ1-3; the match to TRBD1 covers 7 bases. The CDR3 DNA reads TGCGCCAGCAGCCGGGACAGCGGAAACACCATATATTTT. Translation gives CASSRDSGNTIYF.